This entry concerns a single T cell receptor beta chain. Its antigen is not identified. Germline assignment: CDR1 SGHRS and CDR2 YFSETQ. This CDR3 has 14 amino acids. V shed 0 bases and J shed 4 bases, with 8 bases lying between them. This record comes from a study of vaccination effects on CD4 cells after COVID-19. Across the study: Within the ViraFEST assay, antigen-specific CD4+ T cells underwent expansion with viral peptide pools prior to sequencing. Cultures used 1.5 million to 2 million PBMC per well, approximately 9.5 IU/ml IL-2 and approximately 11 ug/ml peptides. Overall study results and limits: Convalescents' post-vaccination spike-reactive clones were chiefly new, vaccine-induced ones.

The culture ran for 10 days, and then CD4+ T cells were isolated. Clones were sequenced by immunoSEQ multiplex PCR, and TCRdb holds only the in-frame ones, with some missing. The sample comprises tens of thousands of clones, 76% of which are singletons, and approximately 12% rests with the top ten. This specimen was CD4+ T cells from PBMCs cultured without peptide, taken before COVID-19 vaccination. The V and J genes are TRBV5-1 and TRBJ1-5; TRBD1 is a possible D gene (5 bases). This TCR derives from a human donor who had a prior SARS-CoV-2 infection. The CDR3 loop is CASSLGQSNQPQHF. The CDR3 nucleotides are TGCGCCAGCAGCTTGGGACAGTCAAATCAGCCCCAGCATTTT.